This record looks at one T cell receptor (beta chain) sequence and its context. The data stem from a study of blood T cell repertoires in COVID-19. Study-level information: Samples taken during acute and convalescent COVID-19 were collected in the United States, Italy and Spain.

V gave up 2 bases and J gave up 4 bases, with 12 bases separating them. This CDR3 has 14 residues. The V gene's germline CDR1 is SGHKS and CDR2 YYEKEE (reference sequence). Only in-frame clones appear in the TCRdb table, and some are missing; sequencing was by immunoSEQ multiplex PCR. Among 150,000 to 200,000 clones listed, approximately 80% were seen once. Sequenced material: peripheral blood. The rearrangement joins TRBV5-5 to TRBJ1-1; no firm D call. The sequence derives from a woman in her 70s with COVID-19, enrolled during active disease. The CDR3 DNA reads as TGTGCCAGCAGCTTCGAAGACATAATCACTGAAGCTTTCTTT. Its protein product is CASSFEDIITEAFF.